Below, 31 T cell receptor beta chains from the same sample are listed, as sequenced in a study of T-cell reconstitution after alpha-beta-depleted transplantation in children. The authors prepared the TCRbeta library with unique molecular identifiers. TCRdb reprocessed the PCR reads via MiXCR and lists one record per CDR3 protein. The sample holds 350,000 to 500,000 distinct CDR3 sequences, 43% seen once. The starting material was PBMCs, obtained before TCRalphabeta/CD19-depleted stem cell transplant. The receptor set was obtained from a girl under 10 years old with aplastic anemia, due to receive a stem cell transplant.

This clonotype was seen repeatedly, ten times or more. This chain links TRBV6-2 or TRBV6-3 with TRBJ2-2; TRBD2 matches 10 bases. This CDR3 spans 15 amino acids. Trimming cost V 6 bases and J 4 bases; bases outside gene matches: 5. Germline CDR1 MNHEY, CDR2 SVGEGT. CDR3 region: CASSLLAGGTGELFF. In nucleotides, the CDR3 is TGTGCCAGCAGCCTTTTAGCGGGAGGCACCGGGGAGCTGTTTTTT.

The chain links TRBV7-2 to TRBJ1-4, with no clear D. The germline V gene has CDR1 SGHTA and CDR2 FQGNSA. This CDR3 comprises 13 residues. With 5 bases removed from V and 6 bases from J, the gap between germline ends came to 10 bases. CDR3 nucleotides: TGTGCCAGCAGCCTCTACTCGGATGAAAAACTGTTTTTT. It encodes CASSLYSDEKLFF.

The CDR3 DNA is TGTGCCAGCAGCTCTCGGGGGGGAGCAAACAATGAGCAGTTCTTC. It codes for CASSSRGGANNEQFF. The chain uses TRBV11-3 and TRBJ2-1; 8 bases map to TRBD2. The CDR3 runs to 15 residues. Trimming cost V 4 bases and J 5 bases; bases outside gene matches: 7. Germline CDR1 is SGHNT and CDR2 is YENEEA.

On this clonotype itself: A much larger clone differs from this one at a single base, so this may be a read error. The V call is TRBV28, the J call TRBJ2-3; 9 bases are shared with TRBD2. Germline V gives CDR1 MDHEN, CDR2 SYDVKM. The CDR3 runs 14 residues. The ends lost 10 bases at V and 1 base at J; junction bases unmatched: 6. Written as DNA, the CDR3 is TGTGCCATCAGGCGACTAGCGGGCACAGATACGCAGTATTTT. This encodes CAIRRLAGTDTQYF.

This clonotype was detected a few times. The rearrangement links TRBV12-3 or TRBV12-4 to TRBJ2-1; 14 bases line up with TRBD2. The CDR3 loop spans 16 amino acids. V was clipped by 7 bases and J by 3 bases; unmatched bases: 5. The CDR3 nucleotides read TGTGCCAGCACCGGACTAGCGGGAGGCGGCTACAATGAGCAGTTCTTC. Translation: CASTGLAGGGYNEQFF.

The rearrangement links TRBV6-2 or TRBV6-3 to TRBJ2-5, with D tentatively TRBD1 or TRBD2 (5 bases each). Between the trimmed V and J ends, which lost 0 bases and 7 bases, there was a span of 12 bases. Germline V gene sequence: CDR1 MNHEY, CDR2 SVGEGT. This CDR3 is 14 amino acids long. The CDR3 DNA is TGTGCCAGCAGTTACTCGAGGGGAGTCGGGACCCAGTACTTC. It translates to CASSYSRGVGTQYF.

This rearrangement joins TRBV5-4 to TRBJ2-6; D possibly corresponds to TRBD2 (5 bases). Germline V gene lookup returns CDR1 SGHNT and CDR2 YYREEE (reference sequence). V lost 10 bases, J lost 2 bases, and 13 bases lay in between. The CDR3 is 14 residues long. DNA for the CDR3: TGTGCCCTCAAGGAGGAGACTGGGGCCAACGTCCTGACTTTC. Encoded protein: CALKEETGANVLTF.

This clonotype was recorded many times. Germline and junction disagree at one end, which may indicate a read error. The chain couples TRBV5-6 to TRBJ1-6, with D possibly being TRBD1 (5 bases). Germline V gene data show CDR1 as SGHDT and CDR2 as YYEEEE. The CDR3 consists of 12 residues. This CDR3 is CASTLGRSPLHF. In nucleotides, the CDR3 is TGTGCCAGCACCTTGGGACGTTCACCCCTCCACTTT.

The CDR3 coding sequence is TGTGCCAGCAAAACGGGACTAGCGCACGAGCAGTACTTC. This gives the protein CASKTGLAHEQYF. This chain connects TRBV27 to TRBJ2-7, with 10 positions matching TRBD2. Germline CDR1 is MNHEY and CDR2 is SMNVEV (reference sequence). This CDR3 contains 13 residues. Losses at the gene ends were 7 bases for V and 5 bases for J; bases not matched to a gene: 5.

This clonotype was counted many times. The genes are TRBV5-5 and TRBJ2-7; D is uncertain. The CDR3 sequence is 15 residues long. Trimming cost V 4 bases and J 2 bases, with 16 bases left between them. Germline V CDR1 and CDR2: SGHKS, YYEKEE (reference sequence). CDR3: CASSLRATKPYEQYF. As DNA, the CDR3 is TGTGCCAGCAGCCTCCGGGCAACAAAGCCCTACGAGCAGTACTTC.

The genes are TRBV7-6 and TRBJ2-5; perhaps TRBD2 as D (6 bases). Germline loops: CDR1 SGHVS, CDR2 FNYEAQ. The V end was cut by 4 bases, the J end by 4 bases, with 16 bases between. This CDR3 has 15 residues. The CDR3 sequence: CASSSAILASETQYF. As DNA, the CDR3 is TGTGCCAGCAGCTCGGCCATACTAGCTTCAGAGACCCAGTACTTC. The full variable domain, its missing parts supplied by reference TRBV7-6 and TRBJ2-5, is GAGVSQSPRYKVTKRGQDVALRCDPISGHVSLYWYRQALGQGPEFLTYFNYEAQQDKSGLPNDRFSAERPEGSISTLTIQRTEQRDSAMYRCASSSAILASETQYFGPGTRLLVL.

This clonotype appeared a few times. The genes are TRBV20-1 and TRBJ1-5; 7 bases agree with TRBD1. Germline CDR1 DFQATT, CDR2 SNEGSKA (reference sequence). This CDR3 region has 12 residues. V shed 7 bases and J 4 bases; nucleotides not matched to a gene: 4. The CDR3: CSGGTANQPQHF. CDR3 nucleotides: TGCAGTGGGGGGACAGCAAATCAGCCCCAGCATTTT.

CDR3 in amino acids: CASSPQSPGTEAFF. DNA of the CDR3: TGTGCCAGCAGCCCACAATCACCAGGCACTGAAGCTTTCTTT. The V call is TRBV9, the J call TRBJ1-1; D ambiguous. Trimming pared 4 bases from V and 4 bases from J, leaving 14 bases between. Germline V CDR1 and CDR2: SGDLS, YYNGEE. The CDR3 contains 14 residues.

The V gene is TRBV5-1, the J gene TRBJ1-1; TRBD1 agrees at 10 bases. CDR3 length equals 18 residues. The V segment lost 2 bases and the J segment 5 bases; nucleotides outside the gene matches: 15. Germline V lookup: CDR1 SGHRS, CDR2 YFSETQ. CDR3 sequence (DNA): TGCGCCAGCAGCTTATCCGGGACAGGGGTAACAACGTTTACTGAAGCTTTCTTT. As protein: CASSLSGTGVTTFTEAFF.

The rearrangement links TRBV29-1 to TRBJ2-1, with 9 bases fitting TRBD2. This CDR3 contains 13 residues. Germline values: CDR1 SQVTM, CDR2 ANQGSEA. The J segment lost 7 bases and the V segment lost 6 bases, leaving 7 bases of the junction unmatched. The DNA of the CDR3 is TGCAGCGTCCGGACTAGCGCAGGGAATGAGCAGTTCTTC. It specifies CSVRTSAGNEQFF.

There are many counts of this clonotype. This chain joins TRBV5-1 and TRBJ1-5; a possible D gene is TRBD1 (5 bases). The germline gives CDR1 SGHRS, CDR2 YFSETQ. This CDR3 contains 15 residues. With 3 bases removed from V and 4 bases from J, the gap between germline ends came to 14 bases. The CDR3 here is CASSSGTLDNQPQHF. As DNA, the CDR3 is TGCGCCAGCAGCTCCGGGACGTTGGATAATCAGCCCCAGCATTTT.

This sequence joins TRBV4-2 and TRBJ2-1; TRBD2 aligns across 10 bases. Looked up from germline, CDR1 is LGHNA and CDR2 is YNFKEQ. CDR3 length: 16 amino acids. The V segment lost 0 bases and the J segment 7 bases; nucleotides outside the gene matches: 6. The CDR3 loop is CASSQEGLAGENEQFF. The CDR3 DNA reads TGTGCCAGCAGCCAAGAAGGGCTAGCGGGAGAGAATGAGCAGTTCTTC.

This clonotype was seen repeatedly, ten times or more. This chain uses TRBV6-5 with TRBJ2-7; D could derive from TRBD1 or TRBD2 (5 bases each). Per germline, CDR1 MNHEY and CDR2 SVGAGI. With 2 bases removed from V and 2 bases from J, the gap between germline ends came to 13 bases. CDR3 size: 15 residues. The CDR3 DNA reads TGTGCCAGCAGTTACCTGGGACGGCCAACCTACGAGCAGTACTTC. This gives the protein CASSYLGRPTYEQYF.

The rearrangement joins TRBV28 to TRBJ2-1, with D perhaps given as TRBD1 or TRBD2 (6 bases each). CDR3 length: 14 residues. V shed 8 bases and J shed 7 bases, with 18 bases lying between them. Germline values: CDR1 MDHEN, CDR2 SYDVKM. CDR3 coding DNA: TGTGCCAGCGTTGTGGGGGGCGCGGGGAATGAGCAGTTCTTC. It yields the protein CASVVGGAGNEQFF. Filled out from reference TRBV28 and TRBJ2-1, the complete variable domain reads DVKVTQSSRYLVKRTGEKVFLECVQDMDHENMFWYRQDPGLGLRLIYFSYDVKMKEKGDIPEGYSVSREKKERFSLILESASTNQTSMYLCASVVGGAGNEQFFGPGTRLTVL.

The chain carries TRBV7-8 and TRBJ2-3, with D possibly matching TRBD2 (6 bases). The CDR3 contains 16 residues. Germline V lookup: CDR1 SGHVS, CDR2 FQNEAQ. V lost 2 bases, J lost 3 bases, and 15 bases lay in between. The CDR3 is CASSLQASAGTDTQYF. The DNA for the CDR3 is TGTGCCAGCAGCTTACAGGCTAGCGCTGGGACAGATACGCAGTATTTT.

The chain combines TRBV5-1 with TRBJ2-1; 7 positions match TRBD2. The CDR3 contains 14 residues. Per the germline V gene, CDR1 is SGHRS and CDR2 is YFSETQ. Trimming took 0 bases from V and 7 from J; bases not matched to a gene: 4. This CDR3 is CASSLGTSSNEQFF. The CDR3 nucleotides are TGCGCCAGCAGCTTGGGGACTAGTTCAAATGAGCAGTTCTTC.

In its sample, this clonotype was seen once. The chain couples TRBV20-1 to TRBJ2-6; D uncertain. Germline CDR1 is DFQATT and CDR2 is SNEGSKA (reference sequence). Trimming removed 1 base from V and 1 base from J, with 11 bases in between. The CDR3 runs to 16 residues. CDR3 sequence reads: CSARVLDLSGANVLTF. The CDR3 DNA reads as TGCAGTGCTAGAGTCCTGGACCTTTCTGGGGCCAACGTCCTGACTTTC.

The chain carries TRBV15 and TRBJ1-1, with D tentatively TRBD1 (5 bases). The length of the CDR3 is 15 residues. From germline, CDR1 is LNHNV and CDR2 YYDKDF (reference sequence). Trimming stripped 2 bases from V and 0 bases from J, with 10 bases between. CDR3 loop: CATSRTRVMNTEAFF. CDR3 sequence (DNA): TGTGCCACCAGCAGAACCAGGGTAATGAACACTGAAGCTTTCTTT.

This clonotype was observed a handful of times. The CDR3, as DNA: TGTGCCATCAGTGAGGACGTGGGGGCCCTCTACGAGCAGTACTTC. Residues: CAISEDVGALYEQYF. The chain carries TRBV10-3 and TRBJ2-7, with a weak D call TRBD1 (6 bases). The CDR3 loop spans 15 amino acids. CDR1 and CDR2 from the germline V gene are ENHRY and SYGVKD. The V end was cut by 2 bases, the J end by 3 bases, with 14 bases between.

The chain employs TRBV25-1 and TRBJ1-1, with no clear D. This CDR3 comprises 13 residues. The germline CDR1 and CDR2 sequences are MGHDK and SYGVNS. V dropped 7 bases and J dropped 1 base, with 10 bases sitting between them. Here the CDR3 DNA reads TGTGCCAGCAAGTTTTCCTCGAACACTGAAGCTTTCTTT. Encoded protein: CASKFSSNTEAFF.

The chain has TRBV27 and TRBJ2-7; 13 nucleotides match TRBD2. The CDR3 extends over 16 amino acids. After removal of 4 bases from V and 3 bases from J, the junction contained 6 bases not matched to a gene. Germline values: CDR1 MNHEY, CDR2 SMNVEV (reference sequence). The CDR3 is CASSSLTSGRNYEQYF. CDR3 coding DNA: TGTGCCAGCAGTTCCTTGACTAGCGGGAGGAACTACGAGCAGTACTTC.

The chain carries TRBV12-3 or TRBV12-4 and TRBJ2-2; D ambiguous. Trimming left V 2 bases short and J 3 bases short, with 10 bases between. The CDR3 spans 15 residues. The CDR3 DNA reads TGTGCCAGCAGTTTATTCCTGCACGACACCGGGGAGCTGTTTTTT. Translating it yields CASSLFLHDTGELFF.

The CDR3 reads CSARDLGLAGDTGELFF. Written as DNA, the CDR3 is TGCAGTGCTAGAGATCTGGGACTAGCGGGGGACACCGGGGAGCTGTTTTTT. The rearrangement links TRBV20-1 to TRBJ2-2, with 14 bases identical to TRBD2. The CDR3 totals 17 residues. Germline V CDR1 and CDR2: DFQATT, SNEGSKA (reference sequence). V was clipped by 0 bases and J by 3 bases; unmatched bases: 3.

In its sample, this clonotype was seen many times. V and J are TRBV5-1 and TRBJ2-1; 13 positions match TRBD2. The CDR3 is 17 amino acids. V shed 0 bases, J shed 8 bases, and the junction held 8 bases outside the gene matches. In germline, CDR1 is SGHRS, CDR2 YFSETQ. CDR3 sequence (DNA): TGCGCCAGCAGCTTGGGATGGAGGACTAGCGGGAGCGATGAGCAGTTCTTC. It codes for CASSLGWRTSGSDEQFF.

This rearrangement joins TRBV20-1 to TRBJ2-7; D not certain. The V end was cut by 0 bases, the J end by 1 base, with 7 bases between. Germline V CDR1 and CDR2: DFQATT, SNEGSKA (reference sequence). The CDR3 sequence is 13 residues long. This CDR3 reads CSARDTDSYEQYF. DNA for the CDR3: TGCAGTGCTAGAGATACAGATTCCTACGAGCAGTACTTC.

The chain's CDR3 is CASSLRGGWPQHF. Here the CDR3 DNA reads TGTGCCAGCAGTTTACGAGGGGGTTGGCCCCAGCATTTT. V gene TRBV12-3 or TRBV12-4 combines with J gene TRBJ1-5, with TRBD1 as a possible D gene (6 bases). V was cut by 2 bases and J by 9 bases, with 11 bases left in between. The CDR3 spans 13 residues.